These T cell receptor beta chains were read from a single sample in a study of cytomegalovirus exposure and HLA in healthy donors. The repertoire was sequenced with immunoSEQ multiplex PCR; TCRdb's copy has only in-frame clones and lacks some. The sample holds some 160,000 clones; 80% to 85% are singletons and the top ten take 1.5%. The sample was PBMCs. These receptors were collected from a woman aged 18-29 years in good health and CMV-seronegative. CDR3s include the opening cysteine and the closing phenylalanine or tryptophan. D genes are given only for firm matches. Clone size is shown for a subset of rows, as once, few, many or a class of expanded clone.

clone size: .; V gene: TRBV19; D gene: .; J gene: TRBJ2-5; CDR3 protein: CASSFGRAQETQYF; CDR3 DNA: TGTGCCAGTAGTTTCGGCAGGGCTCAAGAGACCCAGTACTTC
clone size: .; V gene: TRBV30; D gene: TRBD1; J gene: TRBJ1-1; CDR3 protein: CAWSVRTGGRTEAFF; CDR3 DNA: TGTGCCTGGAGTGTCCGGACAGGGGGTCGGACTGAAGCTTTCTTT
clone size: once; V gene: TRBV5-6; D gene: TRBD2; J gene: TRBJ2-3; CDR3 protein: CASSLPGGEGRGGTQYF; CDR3 DNA: TGTGCCAGCAGCTTACCCGGCGGGGAGGGGCGAGGAGGTACGCAGTATTTT
clone size: .; V gene: TRBV19; D gene: .; J gene: TRBJ1-5; CDR3 protein: CASSTGYGNQPQHF; CDR3 DNA: TGTGCCAGTAGTACAGGGTACGGCAATCAGCCCCAGCATTTT
clone size: .; V gene: TRBV4-2; D gene: .; J gene: TRBJ1-5; CDR3 protein: CASSQDRSTVTRAQPQHF; CDR3 DNA: TGTGCCAGCAGCCAAGATAGATCGACAGTCACCCGGGCTCAGCCCCAGCATTTT
clone size: .; V gene: TRBV19; D gene: .; J gene: TRBJ2-4; CDR3 protein: CASGPASAKNIQYF; CDR3 DNA: TGTGCCAGTGGGCCCGCGTCAGCCAAAAACATTCAGTACTTC
clone size: .; V gene: TRBV15; D gene: TRBD2; J gene: TRBJ2-1; CDR3 protein: CATSSLAGGRNEQFF; CDR3 DNA: TGTGCCACCAGCTCCCTAGCGGGGGGGCGTAATGAGCAGTTCTTC
clone size: .; V gene: TRBV28; D gene: TRBD2; J gene: TRBJ2-2; CDR3 protein: CASQLAGGTGELFF; CDR3 DNA: TGTGCCAGCCAATTAGCGGGGGGGACCGGGGAGCTGTTTTTT
clone size: .; V gene: TRBV6-1; D gene: .; J gene: TRBJ2-1; CDR3 protein: CASSERGNYNEQFF; CDR3 DNA: TGTGCCAGCAGTGAACGGGGGAATTACAATGAGCAGTTCTTC
clone size: few; V gene: TRBV4-1; D gene: .; J gene: TRBJ2-1; CDR3 protein: CASSRTQANNEQFF; CDR3 DNA: TGCGCCAGCAGCCGCACCCAGGCAAACAATGAGCAGTTCTTC
clone size: .; V gene: TRBV7-8; D gene: TRBD1; J gene: TRBJ1-2; CDR3 protein: CASSYDLQGQSHTF; CDR3 DNA: TGTGCCAGCAGCTACGATCTCCAGGGACAGAGTCACACCTTC
clone size: once; V gene: TRBV5-1; D gene: .; J gene: TRBJ2-3; CDR3 protein: CASSFGPGSTDTQYF; CDR3 DNA: .
clone size: .; V gene: TRBV6-6; D gene: TRBD1; J gene: TRBJ1-2; CDR3 protein: CASSYVTGNGYTF; CDR3 DNA: TGTGCCAGCAGTTACGTGACAGGGAATGGCTACACCTTC
clone size: .; V gene: TRBV30; D gene: TRBD1; J gene: TRBJ1-5; CDR3 protein: CAWSVQGTGFGQPQHF; CDR3 DNA: TGTGCCTGGAGTGTACAGGGGACAGGGTTCGGTCAGCCCCAGCATTTT
clone size: once; V gene: TRBV2; D gene: .; J gene: TRBJ1-4; CDR3 protein: CASSEALEKLFF; CDR3 DNA: TGTGCCAGCAGTGAAGCCCTAGAAAAGCTGTTTTTT
clone size: .; V gene: TRBV21-1; D gene: .; J gene: TRBJ2-3; CDR3 protein: CASRDNTDTQYF; CDR3 DNA: TGTGCCAGCCGGGACAACACAGATACGCAGTATTTT
clone size: few; V gene: TRBV5-5; D gene: .; J gene: TRBJ1-5; CDR3 protein: CASSHGRYRNQPQHF; CDR3 DNA: TGTGCCAGCAGCCACGGTCGTTATCGGAATCAGCCCCAGCATTTT
clone size: .; V gene: TRBV19; D gene: .; J gene: TRBJ1-5; CDR3 protein: CASHSQGRGGNQPQHF; CDR3 DNA: TGTGCCAGTCACTCACAGGGTAGGGGTGGCAATCAGCCCCAGCATTTT
clone size: .; V gene: TRBV10-3; D gene: .; J gene: TRBJ1-1; CDR3 protein: CAISTGSTEAFF; CDR3 DNA: TGTGCCATCAGTACAGGATCCACTGAAGCTTTCTTT
clone size: .; V gene: TRBV30; D gene: TRBD1; J gene: TRBJ2-7; CDR3 protein: CAWGQGQGISGEQYF; CDR3 DNA: TGTGCCTGGGGGCAGGGACAGGGCATCTCTGGCGAGCAGTACTTC
clone size: .; V gene: TRBV6-5; D gene: TRBD1; J gene: TRBJ2-7; CDR3 protein: CASRGQAPSYEQYF; CDR3 DNA: TGTGCCAGCAGAGGACAGGCACCCTCCTACGAGCAGTACTTC
clone size: .; V gene: TRBV5-4; D gene: TRBD1; J gene: TRBJ2-5; CDR3 protein: CASSLAGRQGGTQYF; CDR3 DNA: TGTGCCAGCAGCTTGGCCGGTCGACAGGGCGGGACCCAGTACTTC
clone size: .; V gene: TRBV5-6; D gene: .; J gene: TRBJ1-5; CDR3 protein: CASSLDAGISPKHF; CDR3 DNA: TGTGCCAGCAGCTTGGACGCAGGAATCAGCCCCAAGCATTTT